One and the same sample provided the 24 T cell receptor beta chains below, sequenced in a study of T cells in localized non-small cell lung cancer. Profiling relied on immunoSEQ multiplex PCR, and the TCRdb table lists in-frame clones only, not all of them. Seen here are 1,200 or so clones, 26% observed once, and the top ten hold over 7.5%. The sequencing here drew on normal lung tissue next to the tumor, taken before any cancer treatment. The receptors derive from a male donor at least 60 years old with stage II lung adenocarcinoma.

Within the sample, this clone is large (0.1 to 1%). The rearrangement links TRBV11-3 to TRBJ2-1; TRBD2 might be the D (5 bases). Germline-derived CDR1 and CDR2 are SGHNT and YENEEA. This CDR3 contains 14 residues. Trimming left V 1 base short and J 9 bases short, with 13 bases between. This CDR3 is CASSLGSGMFEQFF. CDR3 nucleotide sequence: TGTGCCAGCAGCTTAGGGTCGGGGATGTTTGAGCAGTTCTTC.

This clone occurred a few times. The J gene is TRBJ1-1, the V gene TRBV28; no clear D gene. This CDR3 comprises 13 residues. Per the germline V gene, CDR1 is MDHEN and CDR2 is SYDVKM. Trimming removed 4 bases from V and 6 bases from J, with 12 bases in between. This CDR3 reads CASSSGSRAEAFF. CDR3 DNA: TGTGCCAGCAGTTCGGGGTCCAGAGCTGAAGCTTTCTTT.

This clone was counted between two and nine times. The chain uses TRBV11-3 and TRBJ1-1; perhaps TRBD1 as D (6 bases). The CDR3 is made up of 14 amino acids. In germline, CDR1 is SGHNT, CDR2 YENEEA. V shed 5 bases and J shed 0 bases, with 10 bases lying between them. CDR3 sequence reads: CASSPGAVNTEAFF. As DNA, the CDR3 is TGTGCCAGCAGCCCAGGGGCAGTGAACACTGAAGCTTTCTTT.

This clone turned up a few times. The rearrangement links TRBV25-1 to TRBJ2-3; 13 bases fit TRBD2. The length of the CDR3 is 16 residues. CDR1 is MGHDK and CDR2 is SYGVNS in the germline V gene. V dropped 5 bases and J dropped 4; count of bases not matched to a gene: 6. For the CDR3, the DNA is TGTGCCAGCAGTTGGACTAGCGGGGGAGGGGCAGATACGCAGTATTTT. Its protein is CASSWTSGGGADTQYF.

The chain recombines TRBV15 with TRBJ1-2; possibly TRBD1 for D (5 bases). V was trimmed by 0 bases and J by 4 bases, leaving 12 bases between them. Germline values: CDR1 LNHNV, CDR2 YYDKDF (reference sequence). This CDR3 region has 15 residues. DNA for the CDR3: TGTGCCACCAGCAGAGATACCACAGGACCCTATGGCTACACCTTC. This sequence encodes CATSRDTTGPYGYTF.

This clone occurred a few times. The chain couples TRBV9 to TRBJ1-1; a possible D gene is TRBD1 (6 bases). The CDR3 is 14 amino acids. Trimming stripped 5 bases from V and 0 bases from J, with 11 bases between. Germline loops: CDR1 SGDLS, CDR2 YYNGEE. CDR3 sequence reads: CASRRQELNTEAFF. CDR3 nucleotide sequence: TGTGCCAGCAGGAGACAGGAGTTGAACACTGAAGCTTTCTTT.

J is TRBJ1-2 and V is TRBV5-1; the match to TRBD1 covers 7 bases. CDR3 size: 15 residues. The V gene end was trimmed by 0 bases and the J gene end by 3 bases; junction bases not matched to a gene: 5. Germline V lookup: CDR1 SGHRS, CDR2 YFSETQ. In nucleotides, the CDR3 is TGCGCCAGCAGCTTGGGGACAGGAAGGCACTATGGCTACACCTTC. Its translation: CASSLGTGRHYGYTF.

This clone has a handful of counts. The junction and the germline gene differ at one end; a read error may be behind it. This chain connects TRBV6-8 to TRBJ1-5; D is ambiguous. Germline CDR1 is MNHGY and CDR2 is SAAAGT. The CDR3 has 17 amino acids. The CDR3 loop is CAISGKHDTVSNQPQHF. In nucleotides, the CDR3 is TGTGCCATCAGTGGAAAGCACGACACAGTGAGCAATCAGCCCCAGCATTTT.

V is TRBV4-1 and J is TRBJ2-1, with TRBD1 identical over 12 bases. Trimming removed 4 bases from V and 6 bases from J; junction bases left unmatched: 19. Per germline, CDR1 MGHRA and CDR2 YSYEKL. CDR3 length: 20 residues. The CDR3 coding sequence is TGCGCCAGCAGCCTGATCCGGGACAGGGGGCTCCAGTACGTAGGCAATGAGCAGTTCTTC. It encodes CASSLIRDRGLQYVGNEQFF.

V gene TRBV28 combines with J gene TRBJ1-5; D gene ambiguous. Trimming pared 2 bases from V and 6 bases from J, leaving 8 bases between. This CDR3 has 13 amino acids. Germline CDR1 MDHEN, CDR2 SYDVKM. The CDR3 DNA follows: TGTGCCAGCAGTTTACCGGGAGGTCAGCCCCAGCATTTT. This translates into CASSLPGGQPQHF.

This chain connects TRBV5-1 to TRBJ2-3; 8 nucleotides match TRBD1. The CDR3 is made up of 14 amino acids. V dropped 6 bases and J dropped 2; count of bases not matched to a gene: 5. Germline V CDR1 and CDR2: SGHRS, YFSETQ. As DNA, the CDR3 is TGCGCCAGCAACCAGGGGGCGGCCACAGATACGCAGTATTTT. Translation: CASNQGAATDTQYF.

V is TRBV6-8 and J is TRBJ1-1; D is undetermined. The ends were cut back, 5 bases at V and 0 bases at J, with 7 bases in the middle. CDR1 is MNHGY and CDR2 is SAAAGT in the germline V gene. This CDR3 comprises 13 residues. CDR3 nucleotides: TGTGCCAGCAGTAGGGATCTGAACACTGAAGCTTTCTTT. This codes for CASSRDLNTEAFF.

This clone came up a few times. The chain has TRBV6-8 and TRBJ1-4; no definite D call. Germline-derived CDR1 and CDR2 are MNHGY and SAAAGT. V lost 5 bases and J lost 5, with 12 bases in between. The CDR3 loop spans 14 amino acids. The CDR3 reads CASSIRRLNEKLFF. The CDR3 coding sequence is TGTGCCAGCAGTATACGACGGCTAAATGAAAAACTGTTTTTT.

This clone is deemed medium-sized. J is TRBJ2-4 and V is TRBV11-3, with 8 bases identical to TRBD2. The CDR3 length is 16 residues. The V segment lost 1 base and the J segment 3 bases; nucleotides outside the gene matches: 5. Germline V gene data show CDR1 as SGHNT and CDR2 as YENEEA. The CDR3 spells CASSLGGLGVKNIQYF. CDR3 sequence (DNA): TGTGCCAGCAGCTTAGGGGGACTAGGGGTCAAAAACATTCAGTACTTC. The full variable domain, its missing parts supplied by reference TRBV11-3 and TRBJ2-4, is EAGVVQSPRYKIIEKKQPVAFWCNPISGHNTLYWYLQNLGQGPELLIRYENEEAVDDSQLPKDRFSAERLKGVDSTLKIQPAELGDSAVYLCASSLGGLGVKNIQYFGAGTRLSVL.

In its sample, this clone ranks as large (0.1 to 1%). This chain joins TRBV6-8 and TRBJ1-1; D is undetermined. The CDR3 sequence is 14 residues long. Germline assignment: CDR1 MNHGY and CDR2 SAAAGT. The V gene lost 8 bases and the J gene lost 4 bases, with 17 bases spanning the gap. This chain's CDR3 is CASLGYLVGTEAFF. CDR3 DNA: TGTGCCAGCTTAGGGTACTTGGTGGGCACTGAAGCTTTCTTT.

This rearrangement joins TRBV6-4 to TRBJ1-1; 7 bases fit TRBD1. The CDR3 runs to 11 residues. J gave up 5 bases and V 10 bases, and 4 bases lay outside the gene matches. Germline V lookup: CDR1 MRHNA, CDR2 SNTAGT. The CDR3 here is CATQGETEAFF. The CDR3 DNA follows: TGTGCCACGCAGGGGGAGACTGAAGCTTTCTTT.

This clone was seen more than once but under ten times. This rearrangement joins TRBV11-3 to TRBJ1-2; D might be TRBD1 (6 bases). The CDR3 sequence is 15 residues long. Looked up from germline, CDR1 is SGHNT and CDR2 is YENEEA. The germline V and J ends were trimmed by 4 bases and 4 bases, with 16 bases remaining between them. CDR3 DNA: TGTGCCAGCAGCTCTACAGGGAGGGGCAGCTATGGCTACACCTTC. Translated: CASSSTGRGSYGYTF.

The sample holds a few counts of this clone. The rearrangement links TRBV30 to TRBJ1-6; D perhaps matches TRBD1 (5 bases). Trimming stripped 4 bases from V and 8 bases from J, with 12 bases between. The CDR3 is 13 residues long. Germline CDR1 and CDR2: GTSNPN and SVGIG (reference sequence). The CDR3 DNA sequence: TGTGCCTGGATGGGGGACGGCGATTCACCCCTCCACTTT. It encodes CAWMGDGDSPLHF.

This clone has only a few counts. The rearrangement joins TRBV6-8 to TRBJ1-6, with a weak D call TRBD1 (5 bases). With 10 bases removed from V and 8 bases from J, the gap between germline ends came to 15 bases. The CDR3 has 13 amino acids. Germline V lookup: CDR1 MNHGY, CDR2 SAAAGT. For the CDR3, the DNA is TGTGCCATCAAAGGGACGGATTATTCACCCCTCCACTTT. Amino acid sequence: CAIKGTDYSPLHF.

This clone has just a few counts. The chain couples TRBV11-3 to TRBJ1-3, with D possibly matching TRBD1 (6 bases). V was cut by 4 bases and J by 0 bases, with 10 bases left in between. The CDR3 runs 15 residues. Per the germline V gene, CDR1 is SGHNT and CDR2 is YENEEA. The DNA of the CDR3 is TGTGCCAGCAGCTATGACAGGTTCTCTGGAAACACCATATATTTT. Translation gives CASSYDRFSGNTIYF.

The chain carries TRBV2 and TRBJ2-2, with 11 bases identical to TRBD2. This CDR3 comprises 14 residues. V was clipped by 4 bases and J by 5 bases; unmatched bases: 0. The V gene's germline CDR1 is SNHLY and CDR2 FYNNEI. The CDR3 DNA sequence: TGTGCCAGCAGTGCTAGCGGGGGGACCGGGGAGCTGTTTTTT. This codes for CASSASGGTGELFF.

This chain joins TRBV18 and TRBJ2-5, with D unclear. V lost 0 bases and J 1 base, leaving 6 bases between the germline ends. The CDR3 totals 14 residues. CDR1 is KGHSH, CDR2 LQKENI, per germline. The CDR3 nucleotides are TGTGCCAGCTCACCACCATCTGCCCAAGAGACCCAGTACTTC. Its protein product is CASSPPSAQETQYF.

This clone was counted between two and nine times. The chain links TRBV6-8 to TRBJ1-5; D is possibly TRBD1 (6 bases). Deletions cut 5 bases from V and 6 bases from J, with 14 bases between. Germline V gene sequence: CDR1 MNHGY, CDR2 SAAAGT. The CDR3 runs to 14 residues. The CDR3 DNA follows: TGTGCCAGCAGTGCCGTGGCAGGGGTTCAGCCCCAGCATTTT. This encodes CASSAVAGVQPQHF.

The chain uses TRBV6-8 and TRBJ1-4; D perhaps matches TRBD1 (6 bases). This CDR3 is built from 14 residues. The germline CDR1 and CDR2 sequences are MNHGY and SAAAGT. Trimming left V 6 bases short and J 3 bases short, with 11 bases between. CDR3 nucleotides: TGTGCCAGCAGCCAGGGGCTGGCTAATGAAAAACTGTTTTTT. Translated, it gives CASSQGLANEKLFF.